A single sample is the source of the 25 T cell receptor beta chains below, sequenced in a study of blood T cell repertoires in COVID-19. Profiling relied on immunoSEQ multiplex PCR, and the TCRdb table lists in-frame clones only, not all of them. The sample contains 150,000 to 200,000 clones, roughly 90% of which appear only once. The sequenced sample consisted of peripheral blood. The receptor source for this set is a man aged 50-60 years with acute or convalescent COVID-19.

V and J are TRBV9 and TRBJ2-5, with 10 bases matching TRBD2. The V gene's germline CDR1 is SGDLS and CDR2 YYNGEE. The CDR3 contains 16 residues. Unmatched junction bases numbered 4, after V lost 0 bases and J lost 2 bases. Here the CDR3 reads CASSVGVSGGQETQYF. The CDR3 DNA is TGTGCCAGCAGCGTAGGGGTTAGCGGGGGGCAAGAGACCCAGTACTTC. Using reference TRBV9 and TRBJ2-5 for the parts outside the CDR3, the full variable domain is DSGVTQTPKHLITATGQRVTLRCSPRSGDLSVYWYQQSLDQGLQFLIQYYNGEERAKGNILERFSAQQFPDLHSELNLSSLELGDSALYFCASSVGVSGGQETQYFGPGTRLLVL.

The chain uses TRBV6-2 or TRBV6-3 and TRBJ2-3, with TRBD1 matching over 9 bases. Germline CDR1 MNHEY, CDR2 SVGEGT. CDR3 length: 16 residues. J was trimmed by 1 base and V by 2 bases; bases with no gene match: 4. In DNA, the CDR3 is TGTGCCAGCAGTTACCGGACAGGGGTTGGCACAGATACGCAGTATTTT. Its protein product is CASSYRTGVGTDTQYF.

The rearrangement links TRBV23-1 to TRBJ2-7; D not resolved. TRBV23-1 is flagged as an ORF with uncertain function. The CDR3 is made up of 14 amino acids. The V end lost 0 bases, the J end lost 2 bases, and 8 bases lay between the germline ends. The CDR3, as DNA: TGCGCCAGCAGTCAATCGCGGCAGACCTACGAGCAGTACGTC. This codes for CASSQSRQTYEQYV.

The V and J genes are TRBV5-5 and TRBJ2-7; 8 nucleotides agree with TRBD1. Per germline, CDR1 SGHKS and CDR2 YYEKEE (reference sequence). The CDR3 is 15 residues long. The V gene end was trimmed by 4 bases and the J gene end by 3 bases; junction bases not matched to a gene: 9. Here the CDR3 reads CASSPQGADNYEQYV. DNA for the CDR3: TGTGCCAGCAGCCCCCAGGGGGCGGACAACTACGAGCAGTACGTC.

The chain links TRBV7-8 to TRBJ1-1; D unclear. Between the trimmed V and J ends, which lost 5 bases and 2 bases, there was a span of 9 bases. The CDR3 is 13 amino acids. Germline V gives CDR1 SGHVS, CDR2 FQNEAQ. Here the CDR3 DNA reads TGTGCCAGCAGCCCTCAGTCAAACACTGAAGCTTTCTTT. It codes for CASSPQSNTEAFF. Combining the CDR3 with reference TRBV7-8 and TRBJ1-1 gives the whole variable domain GAGVSQSPRYKVAKRGQDVALRCDPISGHVSLFWYQQALGQGPEFLTYFQNEAQLDKSGLPSDRFFAERPEGSVSTLKIQRTQQEDSAVYLCASSPQSNTEAFFGQGTRLTVV.

This clone was seen many times. Other DNA variants within this sample encode the same CDR3. V usage is TRBV4-1 and J usage is TRBJ1-3; no definite D call. CDR1 and CDR2 (germline): MGHRA, YSYEKL. V lost 1 base to trimming and J lost 0 bases, with 10 bases between them. The CDR3 has 16 amino acids. This CDR3 reads CASSQGAPVSGNTIYF. CDR3 in DNA: TGCGCCAGCAGCCAAGGGGCACCGGTCTCTGGAAACACCATATATTTT.

This clone was detected once. V usage is TRBV18 and J usage is TRBJ1-2; 9 bases match TRBD1. Germline loops: CDR1 KGHSH, CDR2 LQKENI. This CDR3 contains 13 residues. The trim removed 5 bases at V and 8 bases at J, leaving 6 bases unmatched. The CDR3 DNA reads TGTGCCAGCTCAGCACAGGGGGCGCAGGGCTACACCTTC. Amino acid sequence: CASSAQGAQGYTF.

The chain is built from TRBV18 and TRBJ2-2; TRBD1 is a possible D gene (7 bases). The CDR3 covers 16 residues. Trimming left V 3 bases short and J 0 bases short, with 11 bases between. CDR1 is KGHSH and CDR2 is LQKENI in the germline V gene. CDR3 protein: CASSPGRGANTGELFF. The CDR3, as DNA: TGTGCCAGCTCACCCGGCAGGGGGGCGAACACCGGGGAGCTGTTTTTT.

The chain carries TRBV15 and TRBJ2-5; 14 bases are shared with TRBD2. This CDR3 is 18 amino acids long. Germline values: CDR1 LNHNV, CDR2 YYDKDF (reference sequence). The ends lost 3 bases at V and 0 bases at J; junction bases unmatched: 6. CDR3 protein: CATSRNGLAGGNQETQYF. CDR3 coding DNA: TGTGCCACCAGCAGGAACGGACTAGCGGGAGGAAACCAAGAGACCCAGTACTTC.

V and J are TRBV27 and TRBJ2-3; unclear D gene. Germline V gene lookup returns CDR1 MNHEY and CDR2 SMNVEV (reference sequence). V dropped 4 bases and J dropped 2 bases, with 13 bases sitting between them. The CDR3 totals 15 residues. The CDR3 protein is CASSSAPDITDTQYF. As DNA, the CDR3 is TGTGCCAGCAGTTCGGCCCCCGACATCACAGATACGCAGTATTTT.

V gene TRBV7-9 combines with J gene TRBJ2-5; D not certain. The germline V gene encodes CDR1 SEHNR and CDR2 FQNEAQ (reference sequence). Trimming stripped 1 base from V and 7 bases from J, with 7 bases between. This CDR3 spans 12 amino acids. This CDR3 reads CASSLELSTQYF. The CDR3 nucleotides are TGTGCCAGCAGCTTAGAGCTCTCGACCCAGTACTTC.

The rearrangement links TRBV10-2 to TRBJ2-3, with D perhaps TRBD2 (6 bases). Germline V CDR1 and CDR2: WSHSY, SAAADI. The CDR3 loop spans 15 amino acids. Trimming stripped 2 bases from V and 0 bases from J, with 9 bases between. The CDR3 sequence is CASSEAGLSTDTQYF. CDR3 sequence (DNA): TGCGCCAGCAGTGAGGCGGGGCTTAGCACAGATACGCAGTATTTT.

The V and J genes are TRBV5-1 and TRBJ1-1; weak D call: TRBD1 (5 bases). V lost 1 base and J lost 1, with 8 bases in between. Germline assignment: CDR1 SGHRS and CDR2 YFSETQ. The CDR3 is made up of 14 amino acids. CDR3 DNA sequence: TGCGCCAGCAGCTTGTATCAGGGGAACACTGAAGCTTTCTTT. Translated, it gives CASSLYQGNTEAFF. Filled out from reference TRBV5-1 and TRBJ1-1, the complete variable domain reads KAGVTQTPRYLIKTRGQQVTLSCSPISGHRSVSWYQQTPGQGLQFLFEYFSETQRNKGNFPGRFSGRQFSNSRSEMNVSTLELGDSALYLCASSLYQGNTEAFFGQGTRLTVV.

The chain links TRBV27 to TRBJ2-7, with 10 bases that match TRBD1. J gave up 2 bases and V 3 bases, and 4 bases lay outside the gene matches. CDR3 length: 15 amino acids. CDR1 is MNHEY and CDR2 is SMNVEV in the germline V gene (reference sequence). The CDR3 sequence is CASSLTGGAPYEQYV. The CDR3 DNA is TGTGCCAGCAGTTTGACAGGGGGCGCGCCCTACGAGCAGTACGTC.

The chain uses TRBV29-1 and TRBJ2-7; D uncertain. V lost 6 bases, J lost 1 base, and 16 bases lay in between. Germline V gene sequence: CDR1 SQVTM, CDR2 ANQGSEA. This CDR3 is 14 amino acids long. The CDR3 DNA sequence: TGCAGCGTCGCCCCAGAGGCCCTATCCTACGAGCAGTACTTC. This codes for CSVAPEALSYEQYF.

The chain combines TRBV19 with TRBJ1-5; no reliable D call. This CDR3 is built from 15 residues. The ends were cut back, 7 bases at V and 0 bases at J, with 13 bases in the middle. CDR1 is LNHDA and CDR2 is SQIVND in the germline V gene (reference sequence). This CDR3 reads CASTPGHGSNQPQHF. The CDR3 coding sequence is TGTGCCAGTACCCCTGGTCACGGTAGCAATCAGCCCCAGCATTTT. Supplemented by reference TRBV19 and TRBJ1-5, the full variable domain reads DGGITQSPKYLFRKEGQNVTLSCEQNLNHDAMYWYRQDPGQGLRLIYYSQIVNDFQKGDIAEGYSVSREKKESFPLTVTSAQKNPTAFYLCASTPGHGSNQPQHFGDGTRLSIL.

This sequence joins TRBV4-3 and TRBJ1-1; possibly TRBD1 for D (6 bases). The germline gives CDR1 LGHNA, CDR2 YSLEER. The CDR3 has 15 residues. Trimming stripped 0 bases from V and 6 bases from J, with 14 bases between. CDR3 residues: CASSQDRGTSSEAFF. The DNA of the CDR3 is TGCGCCAGCAGCCAAGATCGAGGGACAAGCTCTGAAGCTTTCTTT.

The V gene is TRBV16, the J gene TRBJ1-1; D is possibly TRBD1 (6 bases). Germline-derived CDR1 and CDR2 are KGHSY and FQNENV. The V end was cut by 5 bases, the J end by 0 bases, with 16 bases between. The CDR3 totals 16 residues. Written as DNA, the CDR3 is TGTGCCAGCAGCGAATGGGGGGGCAGGATGAACACTGAAGCTTTCTTT. Amino acids: CASSEWGGRMNTEAFF.

The chain couples TRBV28 to TRBJ2-7; 7 nucleotides align to TRBD2. The J segment lost 2 bases and the V segment lost 6 bases, leaving 7 bases of the junction unmatched. The germline gives CDR1 MDHEN, CDR2 SYDVKM. The CDR3 length is 14 residues. This CDR3 reads CASSEPGLTYEQYV. The CDR3 DNA reads TGTGCCAGCAGCGAACCGGGACTAACCTACGAGCAGTACGTC.

This chain joins TRBV9 and TRBJ1-4, with TRBD1 matching over 9 bases. The germline V gene has CDR1 SGDLS and CDR2 YYNGEE. This CDR3 contains 15 residues. Germline trimming cut 2 bases from V and 7 bases from J; bases unmatched to any gene: 6. The CDR3 nucleotides read TGTGCCAGCAGCGTTGGGGACAGGGAAGTTGAAAAACTGTTTTTT. Its translation is CASSVGDREVEKLFF.

This chain connects TRBV10-1 to TRBJ2-7; 8 positions match TRBD1. J lost 5 bases, V lost 0 bases, and 9 bases had no gene match. Germline values: CDR1 WNHNN, CDR2 SYGVQD (reference sequence). The CDR3 is 16 residues long. The CDR3 DNA sequence: TGCGCCAGCAGTGAGTCGACTAAACCGACAGGGGACGAGCAGTACGTC. It translates to CASSESTKPTGDEQYV.

The V call is TRBV7-9, the J call TRBJ2-7; TRBD1 matches at 10 bases. The CDR3 extends over 16 amino acids. Trimming removed 5 bases from V and 3 bases from J; junction bases left unmatched: 10. The germline V gene has CDR1 SEHNR and CDR2 FQNEAQ (reference sequence). CDR3: CASSPGTGEGVYEQYV. The CDR3 DNA reads as TGTGCCAGCAGCCCCGGGACAGGGGAAGGAGTCTACGAGCAGTACGTC.

The gene calls are TRBV4-2 and TRBJ2-2; 7 nucleotides agree with TRBD2. There are 16 residues in the CDR3. The V and J ends lost 4 bases and 0 bases, in that order; junction bases with no gene match: 5. Germline V CDR1 and CDR2: LGHNA, YNFKEQ. CDR3 DNA: TGTGCCAGCAGCCCTCTCGCGGGAGCGAACACCGGGGAGCTGTTTTTT. This encodes CASSPLAGANTGELFF.

The chain combines TRBV30 with TRBJ1-1; D not resolved. The germline V gene has CDR1 GTSNPN and CDR2 SVGIG (reference sequence). The CDR3 contains 15 residues. Trimming removed 3 bases from V and 0 bases from J, with 14 bases in between. The DNA of the CDR3 is TGTGCCTGGAGCCCTCTGACGGAGATGAACACTGAAGCTTTCTTT. It codes for CAWSPLTEMNTEAFF.

The chain has TRBV27 and TRBJ2-6; D uncertain. The germline V gene encodes CDR1 MNHEY and CDR2 SMNVEV (reference sequence). V gave up 6 bases and J gave up 4 bases, with 16 bases separating them. The CDR3 is made up of 16 amino acids. In nucleotides, the CDR3 is TGTGCCAGCAGCCCCAATAAACTACCAGGGGCCAACGTCCTGACTTTC. Translation gives CASSPNKLPGANVLTF.